The 30 T cell receptor beta chains presented below share a single source sample, sequenced in a study of technical replicates of blood from a handful of donors. Clones were read by immunoSEQ multiplex PCR, and TCRdb kept only the in-frame ones, dropping some. The sample consists of approximately 58,000 clones, 65% to 90% of them appearing once. Sequencing input: PBMCs. These receptors all come from a human donor in good health. Some clones in this sample may be carry-over from other donors' samples.

As for this clone: Different DNA sequences within this sample yield the same CDR3. The V gene is TRBV4-2, the J gene TRBJ2-5, with TRBD1 matching 7 bases. The CDR3 contains 14 residues. Germline lookup yields CDR1 LGHNA and CDR2 YNFKEQ. V was pared by 0 bases and J by 4 bases, with 2 bases of the junction left unmatched. The CDR3 protein is CASSQEGGRETQYF. The CDR3 DNA sequence: TGTGCCAGCAGCCAAGAAGGGGGCCGAGAGACCCAGTACTTC.

V usage is TRBV5-4 and J usage is TRBJ2-2; TRBD2 agrees at 14 bases. Germline V gene sequence: CDR1 SGHNT, CDR2 YYREEE (reference sequence). The CDR3 sequence is 18 residues long. V lost 2 bases, J lost 5 bases, and 8 bases stayed unmatched. Here the CDR3 reads CASSFSTSGRAQTGELFF. CDR3 nucleotides: TGTGCCAGCAGCTTCTCGACTAGCGGGAGGGCGCAGACCGGGGAGCTGTTTTTT.

The CDR3 DNA is TGTGCCAGCAGCCCGAACCCGCTAGCGGGAGTGCTGTACGAGCAGTACTTC. Encoded protein: CASSPNPLAGVLYEQYF. This chain joins TRBV7-6 and TRBJ2-7, with 10 bases matching TRBD2. The ends lost 5 bases at V and 4 bases at J; junction bases unmatched: 14. The CDR3 loop spans 17 amino acids. Germline CDR1 reads SGHVS; CDR2 reads FNYEAQ.

This clone has only one observation. The rearrangement joins TRBV7-3 to TRBJ2-3, with 9 bases identical to TRBD2. Unmatched junction bases numbered 5, after V lost 3 bases and J lost 1 base. This CDR3 spans 16 amino acids. CDR1 SGHTA and CDR2 FQGTGA come from the germline V gene. In nucleotides, the CDR3 is TGTGCCAGCAGCTTTCGCGGGGGGGGTGGCACAGATACGCAGTATTTT. Translating it yields CASSFRGGGGTDTQYF. The full variable domain, completed using reference TRBV7-3 and TRBJ2-3, is GAGVSQTPSNKVTEKGKYVELRCDPISGHTALYWYRQSLGQGPEFLIYFQGTGAADDSGLPNDRFFAVRPEGSVSTLKIQRTERGDSAVYLCASSFRGGGGTDTQYFGPGTRLTVL.

This chain links TRBV9 with TRBJ2-6; 7 bases are a match to TRBD1. With 4 bases clipped from V and 0 bases from J, the junction kept 7 bases outside the gene matches. Germline CDR1 SGDLS, CDR2 YYNGEE. There are 17 residues in the CDR3. The CDR3 DNA reads as TGTGCCAGCAGCCCTAGGGACAGCCTCTCTGGGGCCAACGTCCTGACTTTC. Its protein is CASSPRDSLSGANVLTF.

V gene TRBV7-2 combines with J gene TRBJ2-7; 12 bases match TRBD2. V dropped 1 base and J dropped 3; count of bases not matched to a gene: 10. Germline loops: CDR1 SGHTA, CDR2 FQGNSA. The CDR3 spans 18 residues. CDR3 nucleotides: TGTGCCAGCAGCTTAGGGTGGGCTAGCGGGAGGGGAAACTACGAGCAGTACTTC. Its protein is CASSLGWASGRGNYEQYF.

V usage is TRBV7-2 and J usage is TRBJ1-2; 7 positions match TRBD1. In germline, CDR1 is SGHTA, CDR2 FQGNSA. V lost 3 bases, J lost 1 base, and 2 bases stayed unmatched. CDR3 size: 14 residues. The CDR3, as DNA: TGTGCCAGCAGCTTGGGGGACAGTAACTATGGCTACACCTTC. Translating gives CASSLGDSNYGYTF.

This clone was seen only once. The rearrangement uses TRBV21-1 and TRBJ2-7; the table's D call TRBD2 went unverified against the DNA. TRBV21-1 has pseudogene status. This CDR3 contains 16 residues. In nucleotides, the CDR3 is TGTGCCAGCAGCAAAGCCGGCAGGGAGGCCTCCTACGAGCAGTACTTC. This translates into CASSKAGREASYEQYF.

The chain uses TRBV7-9 and TRBJ1-3; 7 bases map to TRBD1. CDR3 length: 15 residues. V gave up 4 bases and J gave up 0 bases; unmatched junction bases: 3. In germline, CDR1 is SEHNR, CDR2 FQNEAQ (reference sequence). The CDR3 nucleotides read TGTGCCAGCAGCTCGGGACAGCCCTCTGGAAACACCATATATTTT. Translating gives CASSSGQPSGNTIYF.

V is TRBV4-1 and J is TRBJ1-2; no definite D call. The V and J ends lost 0 bases and 12 bases respectively, with 8 bases between them. Germline V gives CDR1 MGHRA, CDR2 YSYEKL. The CDR3 is 11 residues long. CDR3 region: CASSQDGGHTF. The CDR3 region has the DNA TGCGCCAGCAGCCAAGATGGAGGGCACACCTTC.

The chain carries TRBV5-1 and TRBJ2-1; a possible D gene is TRBD2 (6 bases). The CDR3 spans 16 residues. The ends were cut back, 4 bases at V and 0 bases at J, with 14 bases in the middle. Germline V gene lookup returns CDR1 SGHRS and CDR2 YFSETQ. The CDR3 nucleotides read TGCGCCAGCAGCCCTTGGTCCGGGAGCTCCTACAATGAGCAGTTCTTC. It translates to CASSPWSGSSYNEQFF.

The V gene is TRBV7-2, the J gene TRBJ2-7, with 8 bases fitting TRBD1. The trim removed 1 base at V and 4 bases at J, leaving 6 bases unmatched. The CDR3 contains 15 residues. Germline values: CDR1 SGHTA, CDR2 FQGNSA. The CDR3 is CASSLGQGFGYEQYF. Here the CDR3 DNA reads TGTGCCAGCAGCTTAGGACAGGGGTTCGGGTACGAGCAGTACTTC.

The V gene is TRBV11-2, the J gene TRBJ1-1; 12 nucleotides match TRBD1. The CDR3 sequence is 18 residues long. The germline V gene encodes CDR1 SGHAT and CDR2 FQNNGV. The trim removed 5 bases at V and 4 bases at J, leaving 14 bases unmatched. This chain's CDR3 is CASSLPSGQGAFRTEAFF. The CDR3 DNA reads TGTGCCAGCAGCCTACCTTCGGGACAGGGGGCTTTTCGCACTGAAGCTTTCTTT.

The gene calls are TRBV7-9 and TRBJ1-1; D is perhaps TRBD1 (5 bases). The germline V and J ends were trimmed by 4 bases and 4 bases, with 13 bases remaining between them. CDR1 is SEHNR and CDR2 is FQNEAQ in the germline V gene (reference sequence). The CDR3 consists of 14 residues. This CDR3 reads CASSSQGRRTEAFF. The CDR3 DNA sequence: TGTGCCAGCAGCTCGCAGGGAAGGCGCACTGAAGCTTTCTTT. The full variable domain, rest sourced from reference TRBV7-9 and TRBJ1-1, is DTGVSQNPRHKITKRGQNVTFRCDPISEHNRLYWYRQTLGQGPEFLTYFQNEAQLEKSRLLSDRFSAERPKGSFSTLEIQRTEQGDSAMYLCASSSQGRRTEAFFGQGTRLTVV.

This clone has just one count. The rearrangement links TRBV21-1 to TRBJ1-6. TRBV21-1 is recorded as a pseudogene. CDR3 size: 21 residues. The CDR3 nucleotides are TGTGCCAGCAGCAAAGCGCCAGCGGGGGCGAAACTTTTACAATATAATTCACCCCTCCACTTT. It yields the protein CASSKAPAGAKLLQYNSPLHF.

The chain couples TRBV30 to TRBJ2-7, with 7 bases matching TRBD2. The CDR3 length is 13 residues. After removal of 2 bases from V and 5 bases from J, the junction contained 6 bases not matched to a gene. Germline V CDR1 and CDR2: GTSNPN, SVGIG (reference sequence). CDR3 residues: CAWSRRELHEQYF. CDR3 bases: TGTGCCTGGAGTCGGCGGGAGTTGCACGAGCAGTACTTC.

This clone has a single count. The chain carries TRBV5-6 and TRBJ1-2; D gene ambiguous. There are 14 residues in the CDR3. V dropped 5 bases and J dropped 5 bases, with 16 bases sitting between them. The V gene's germline CDR1 is SGHDT and CDR2 YYEEEE. The DNA for the CDR3 is TGTGCCAGCAGTCCACAGAGGGCCTGGTATGGCTACACCTTC. It specifies CASSPQRAWYGYTF.

The chain employs TRBV7-9 and TRBJ2-7; 8 positions agree with TRBD2. The CDR3 spans 16 residues. CDR1 SEHNR and CDR2 FQNEAQ come from the germline V gene (reference sequence). V shed 3 bases and J 4 bases; nucleotides not matched to a gene: 11. This CDR3 reads CASSFLASGSGYEQYF. The CDR3 DNA follows: TGTGCCAGCAGCTTTTTGGCCAGCGGGAGCGGTTACGAGCAGTACTTC.

This chain links TRBV9 with TRBJ1-1; 8 bases align to TRBD1. The CDR3 spans 13 residues. J gave up 12 bases and V 0 bases, and 7 bases lay outside the gene matches. Germline CDR1 is SGDLS and CDR2 is YYNGEE. CDR3 in amino acids: CASSVGGQGVTFF. The CDR3 bases are TGTGCCAGCAGCGTAGGTGGACAGGGAGTAACTTTCTTT.

This rearrangement joins TRBV7-2 to TRBJ2-7; TRBD2 aligns across 8 bases. V lost 3 bases to trimming and J lost 6 bases; unmatched junction nucleotides: 4. CDR1 and CDR2 (germline): SGHTA, FQGNSA. The length of the CDR3 is 13 residues. CDR3 in amino acids: CASSFKRESEQYF. DNA for the CDR3: TGTGCCAGCAGCTTCAAGCGGGAGTCCGAGCAGTACTTC.

V gene TRBV5-6 combines with J gene TRBJ1-2; D is possibly TRBD1 (6 bases). Deletions cut 4 bases from V and 5 bases from J, with 18 bases between. The CDR3 is 15 residues long. Germline assignment: CDR1 SGHDT and CDR2 YYEEEE. The CDR3 DNA sequence: TGTGCCAGCAGCCCGTCAGGGGCCTCTGTGTATGGCTACACCTTC. Encoded protein: CASSPSGASVYGYTF.

The V call is TRBV30, the J call TRBJ2-1; D is ambiguous. Germline CDR1 reads GTSNPN; CDR2 reads SVGIG (reference sequence). The germline V and J ends were trimmed by 6 bases and 11 bases, with 11 bases remaining between them. The CDR3 is 10 amino acids. The CDR3 DNA sequence: TGTGCCTGTTTTCTTGAGCAGCAGTTCTTC. Its protein is CACFLEQQFF.

This sequence joins TRBV18 and TRBJ1-3, with D uncertain. Trimming removed 6 bases from V and 0 bases from J, with 12 bases in between. Germline V lookup: CDR1 KGHSH, CDR2 LQKENI. The CDR3 covers 15 residues. This CDR3 reads CASSLDRSSGNTIYF. Written as DNA, the CDR3 is TGTGCCAGCTCCCTAGACCGGAGCTCTGGAAACACCATATATTTT.

Only one count was recorded for this clone. The V call is TRBV4-1, the J call TRBJ1-1, with D perhaps TRBD1 (6 bases). The CDR3 runs 15 residues. V lost 3 bases and J lost 0, with 11 bases in between. CDR1 and CDR2 (germline): MGHRA, YSYEKL. The CDR3 region is CASSQPGAMNTEAFF. In DNA, the CDR3 is TGCGCCAGCAGCCAGCCAGGGGCAATGAACACTGAAGCTTTCTTT.

This chain's CDR3 is CATSREGGAREKLFF. The CDR3 bases are TGTGCCACCAGCAGAGAAGGGGGTGCTCGTGAAAAACTGTTTTTT. The V call is TRBV15, the J call TRBJ1-4; a weak D match, TRBD1 (6 bases). Germline CDR1 and CDR2: LNHNV and YYDKDF (reference sequence). Trimming shortened V by 0 bases and J by 7 bases, and 12 bases separated the two germline ends. The CDR3 is made up of 15 amino acids.

The V and J genes are TRBV18 and TRBJ1-5; D is ambiguous. CDR3 length: 15 residues. V lost 5 bases and J lost 3, with 14 bases in between. Germline CDR1 and CDR2: KGHSH and LQKENI. CDR3 sequence: CASSGGGTSNQPQHF. Here the CDR3 DNA reads TGTGCCAGCTCAGGAGGAGGCACTTCCAATCAGCCCCAGCATTTT.

The rearrangement joins TRBV7-9 to TRBJ2-7; the match to TRBD2 covers 8 bases. The length of the CDR3 is 15 residues. With V trimmed by 4 bases and J by 2 bases, 7 bases remained unmatched. Germline lookup yields CDR1 SEHNR and CDR2 FQNEAQ (reference sequence). Written as DNA, the CDR3 is TGTGCCAGCAGCTCGGCAAGCGGGGGTACCTACGAGCAGTACTTC. Translation gives CASSSASGGTYEQYF.

This rearrangement joins TRBV27 to TRBJ2-3; D remains unclear. V lost 5 bases, J lost 2 bases, and 23 bases lay in between. Germline loops: CDR1 MNHEY, CDR2 SMNVEV (reference sequence). The CDR3 is 18 residues long. CDR3 bases: TGTGCCAGCAGTATACGCCCTCCCGATAGTGGAGACACAGATACGCAGTATTTT. It encodes CASSIRPPDSGDTDTQYF.

The V gene is TRBV30, the J gene TRBJ1-1, with 9 bases fitting TRBD1. The V gene end was trimmed by 1 base and the J gene end by 4 bases; junction bases not matched to a gene: 7. Germline lookup yields CDR1 GTSNPN and CDR2 SVGIG (reference sequence). CDR3 length equals 15 residues. CDR3 sequence (DNA): TGTGCCTGGAGTGGAACAGGGGGCTGGGTCACTGAAGCTTTCTTT. It encodes CAWSGTGGWVTEAFF.

This chain joins TRBV2 and TRBJ2-2; the D is unclear. Trimming cost V 7 bases and J 7 bases, with 16 bases left between them. This CDR3 is 14 amino acids long. CDR1 and CDR2 (germline): SNHLY, FYNNEI. CDR3 DNA sequence: TGTGCCAGCAAAGGTCGAAGCGCGGTCGGGGAGCTGTTTTTT. This translates into CASKGRSAVGELFF.